The 20 T cell receptor beta chains listed next were all sequenced from one sample in a study of blood T cells in healthy people across ages. A second PCR, run for roughly 7 to 11 cycles, used a sample-barcoded 5' primer plus a J-beta primer mix. TCRdb itself ran the 5' RACE reads through MiXCR, one entry per CDR3 protein. The top ten clones hold more than 6% of a sample with around 1,700,000 distinct CDR3 sequences, 28% of them seen once. Sequenced input: blood. The receptor set was obtained from a woman in her twenties or thirties in good health.

The genes are TRBV19 and TRBJ2-3, with no clear D. V was shortened by 5 bases and J by 4 bases, with 13 bases between the two germline ends. The germline CDR1 and CDR2 sequences are LNHDA and SQIVND (reference sequence). This CDR3 contains 14 residues. The CDR3 bases are TGTGCCAGTAGTTCCGGTGGGCGTCCAGATACGCAGTATTTT. It encodes CASSSGGRPDTQYF.

CDR3 in amino acids: CASRGTSTPEQFF. The CDR3 DNA reads TGTGCCAGCAGGGGAACGAGCACCCCTGAGCAGTTCTTC. The chain has TRBV6-2 or TRBV6-3 and TRBJ2-1; D ambiguous. Germline values: CDR1 MNHEY, CDR2 SVGEGT. CDR3 size: 13 residues. Trimming took off 6 bases at V and 9 bases at J, with 15 bases between the two ends.

The chain carries TRBV7-2 and TRBJ1-1, with D perhaps matching TRBD1 (6 bases). This CDR3 comprises 13 residues. Germline lookup yields CDR1 SGHTA and CDR2 FQGNSA. V was shortened by 5 bases and J by 4 bases, with 11 bases between the two germline ends. This chain's CDR3 is CASSRGAPTEAFF. Written as DNA, the CDR3 is TGTGCCAGCAGCCGGGGGGCGCCCACTGAAGCTTTCTTT.

This chain connects TRBV7-9 to TRBJ2-1; D is perhaps TRBD2 (5 bases). V was pared by 5 bases and J by 11 bases, with 10 bases between. This CDR3 is built from 11 residues. CDR1 and CDR2 (germline): SEHNR, FQNEAQ (reference sequence). This chain's CDR3 is CASSPRGKQFF. The CDR3 coding sequence is TGTGCCAGCAGCCCCCGGGGTAAGCAGTTCTTC.

The CDR3, as DNA: TGTGCCAGCAGTCAGGCCAGGGGGCGAGACACTGAAGCTTTCTTT. Translating gives CASSQARGRDTEAFF. This chain links TRBV12-3 or TRBV12-4 with TRBJ1-1; 8 bases map to TRBD1. The length of the CDR3 is 15 residues. Trimming removed 5 bases from V and 3 bases from J; junction bases left unmatched: 8.

The J gene is TRBJ2-5, the V gene TRBV2; D call uncertain. This CDR3 comprises 14 residues. Germline loops: CDR1 SNHLY, CDR2 FYNNEI. V shed 7 bases and J shed 8 bases, with 20 bases lying between them. CDR3 bases: TGTGCCAGCAAAGATGGAACGACTGGCGGAACCCAGTACTTC. This encodes CASKDGTTGGTQYF.

The V and J genes are TRBV7-2 and TRBJ2-1; TRBD2 agrees at 12 bases. The CDR3 is 20 residues long. With 2 bases clipped from V and 7 bases from J, the junction kept 18 bases outside the gene matches. Germline loops: CDR1 SGHTA, CDR2 FQGNSA. The CDR3: CASSLSVRLAGALTANEQFF. CDR3 sequence (DNA): TGTGCCAGCAGCTTATCGGTCCGACTAGCGGGGGCCCTAACAGCGAATGAGCAGTTCTTC.

The chain employs TRBV20-1 and TRBJ2-7; TRBD1 agrees at 8 bases. After removal of 3 bases from V and 7 bases from J, the junction contained 11 bases not matched to a gene. Germline CDR1 DFQATT, CDR2 SNEGSKA (reference sequence). The CDR3 loop spans 14 amino acids. The DNA of the CDR3 is TGCAGTGCTAGGGGGACAGGAGACTACAATGAGCAGTACTTC. Translation gives CSARGTGDYNEQYF.

The sample holds many counts of this clonotype. The chain is built from TRBV20-1 and TRBJ2-3; 7 nucleotides align to TRBD2. This CDR3 is 17 amino acids long. V dropped 2 bases and J dropped 2; count of bases not matched to a gene: 13. The germline CDR1 and CDR2 sequences are DFQATT and SNEGSKA (reference sequence). The DNA of the CDR3 is TGCAGTGCTAGACCTATGACTGGAGCGGGACTCACAGATACGCAGTATTTT. It specifies CSARPMTGAGLTDTQYF.

The rearrangement joins TRBV2 to TRBJ1-2, with D hard to call. V was pared by 4 bases and J by 8 bases, with 14 bases between. The CDR3 loop spans 13 amino acids. Germline CDR1 is SNHLY and CDR2 is FYNNEI. The CDR3: CASSGTSYMGYTF. Written as DNA, the CDR3 is TGTGCCAGCAGTGGGACTTCCTATATGGGCTACACCTTC.

The V gene is TRBV7-8, the J gene TRBJ1-5; possibly TRBD1 for D (5 bases). From germline, CDR1 is SGHVS and CDR2 FQNEAQ. V dropped 5 bases and J dropped 6 bases, with 14 bases sitting between them. The CDR3 is made up of 14 amino acids. The CDR3 reads CASSQGRQGQPQHF. The CDR3 DNA is TGTGCCAGCAGCCAGGGACGGCAAGGTCAGCCCCAGCATTTT. Based on the CDR3 plus reference TRBV7-8 and TRBJ1-5, the full variable domain is GAGVSQSPRYKVAKRGQDVALRCDPISGHVSLFWYQQALGQGPEFLTYFQNEAQLDKSGLPSDRFFAERPEGSVSTLKIQRTQQEDSAVYLCASSQGRQGQPQHFGDGTRLSIL.

The chain couples TRBV21-1 to TRBJ2-7; TRBD1 is the table's D call, not checked against the DNA. TRBV21-1 is assigned pseudogene status. The CDR3 runs 15 residues. The CDR3 sequence: CASSIPGTGEDEQYF. DNA of the CDR3: TGTGCCAGCAGCATACCCGGGACAGGGGAAGACGAGCAGTACTTC.

This clonotype was observed at least ten times. This chain connects TRBV7-2 to TRBJ2-3, with 10 bases that match TRBD2. After removal of 6 bases from V and 2 bases from J, the junction contained 8 bases not matched to a gene. This CDR3 has 16 amino acids. Germline V CDR1 and CDR2: SGHTA, FQGNSA. In nucleotides, the CDR3 is TGTGCCAGCAGACTCCTACTAGCGGGGTCCACAGATACGCAGTATTTT. Protein: CASRLLLAGSTDTQYF.

V gene TRBV5-1 combines with J gene TRBJ2-1; D might be TRBD2 (7 bases). Germline V lookup: CDR1 SGHRS, CDR2 YFSETQ. The CDR3 extends over 14 amino acids. V lost 5 bases, J lost 7 bases, and 16 bases lay in between. The CDR3 sequence is CASRGLPGTNEQFF. In nucleotides, the CDR3 is TGCGCCAGCAGGGGACTACCTGGGACAAATGAGCAGTTCTTC.

The chain couples TRBV7-2 to TRBJ2-1; 7 positions match TRBD2. The V gene end was trimmed by 1 base and the J gene end by 5 bases; junction bases not matched to a gene: 8. This CDR3 has 16 amino acids. Per the germline V gene, CDR1 is SGHTA and CDR2 is FQGNSA. The chain's CDR3 is CASSLGGGNGHNEQFF. CDR3 nucleotides: TGTGCCAGCAGCTTAGGCGGGGGTAATGGCCACAATGAGCAGTTCTTC.

CDR3 nucleotide sequence: TGCAGTGCTAGAAAATGGAGGATTTCCACAGATACGCAGTATTTT. This gives the protein CSARKWRISTDTQYF. The chain employs TRBV20-1 and TRBJ2-3, with D possibly being TRBD2 (5 bases). The CDR3 runs to 15 residues. The germline V gene has CDR1 DFQATT and CDR2 SNEGSKA (reference sequence). V gave up 2 bases and J gave up 2 bases, with 14 bases separating them.

The V and J genes are TRBV5-5 and TRBJ2-2; 9 bases agree with TRBD1. From germline, CDR1 is SGHKS and CDR2 YYEKEE (reference sequence). V shed 3 bases and J 5 bases; nucleotides not matched to a gene: 5. The CDR3 is 15 residues long. CDR3 in amino acids: CASSWTGERTGELFF. CDR3 coding DNA: TGTGCCAGCAGCTGGACAGGGGAGAGAACCGGGGAGCTGTTTTTT.

This clonotype was seen many times. The V and J genes are TRBV29-1 and TRBJ1-2; tentative D call: TRBD1 (6 bases). V lost 7 bases, J lost 0 bases, and 9 bases lay in between. Germline-derived CDR1 and CDR2 are SQVTM and ANQGSEA. This CDR3 is 12 amino acids long. CDR3 loop: CSAGQTNYGYTF. CDR3 bases: TGCAGCGCTGGACAGACTAACTATGGCTACACCTTC. Complete variable domain (other parts from reference TRBV29-1 and TRBJ1-2): SAVISQKPSRDICQRGTSLTIQCQVDSQVTMMFWYRQQPGQSLTLIATANQGSEATYESGFVIDKFPISRPNLTFSTLTVSNMSPEDSSIYLCSAGQTNYGYTFGSGTRLTVV.

J is TRBJ1-3 and V is TRBV10-3; D might be TRBD1 (6 bases). Germline CDR1 reads ENHRY; CDR2 reads SYGVKD. V gave up 8 bases and J gave up 0 bases, with 8 bases separating them. The CDR3 spans 13 residues. The CDR3 nucleotides are TGTGCCATCCTGGACAGCTCTGGAAACACCATATATTTT. This encodes CAILDSSGNTIYF.

The chain is built from TRBV21-1 and TRBJ2-4. TRBV21-1 is labeled a pseudogene. This CDR3 spans 10 amino acids. CDR3 protein: CASSKAKKYF. DNA of the CDR3: TGTGCCAGCAGCAAAGCGAAGAAGTACTTC.